One and the same sample provided the 27 T cell receptor beta chains below, sequenced in a study of T cell responses to AZD1222 COVID-19 vaccine. Repertoires were generated with immunoSEQ multiplex PCR, while TCRdb's copy carries only in-frame clones and drops some. The sample records 150,000 or so clones, more than 75% being singletons. The source was peripheral blood, collected on day 0 of AZD1222 vaccination. Receptor source: an adult in good health.

In this sample, this clone turned up once. V gene TRBV3-1 (or the pseudogene TRBV3-2) combines with J gene TRBJ1-2; a possible D gene is TRBD1 (6 bases). Germline CDR1 and CDR2: LGHDT and YNNKEL (reference sequence). The germline V and J ends were trimmed by 0 bases and 0 bases, with 11 bases remaining between them. The length of the CDR3 is 16 residues. CDR3 sequence: CASSQDPRGSNYGYTF. Here the CDR3 DNA reads TGTGCCAGCAGCCAAGATCCCAGGGGTTCTAACTATGGCTACACCTTC.

The chain employs TRBV10-3 and TRBJ2-7, with 7 positions matching TRBD1. The junction had 8 bases not matched to a gene; V was cut back by 6 bases and J by 3 bases. Germline loops: CDR1 ENHRY, CDR2 SYGVKD. The CDR3 is made up of 14 amino acids. In DNA, the CDR3 is TGTGCCATCAGCCGGGGTCAGGGGGTCTACGAGCAGTACTTC. This gives the protein CAISRGQGVYEQYF.

The chain is built from TRBV7-2 and TRBJ1-5; D gene uncertain. Deletions cut 5 bases from V and 4 bases from J, with 21 bases between. The CDR3 length is 17 residues. Germline CDR1 and CDR2: SGHTA and FQGNSA. For the CDR3, the DNA is TGTGCCAGCAGCCGCTGGGGTCCGAACAGTGAAAATCAGCCCCAGCATTTT. Translating it yields CASSRWGPNSENQPQHF.

The chain couples TRBV28 to TRBJ1-1, with D hard to call. V lost 7 bases and J lost 2, with 11 bases in between. This CDR3 contains 13 residues. Germline CDR1 is MDHEN and CDR2 is SYDVKM. The CDR3 region is CASITEANTEAFF. CDR3 DNA: TGTGCCAGCATCACGGAGGCAAACACTGAAGCTTTCTTT.

The chain has TRBV18 and TRBJ1-1; D call uncertain. The V gene lost 2 bases and the J gene lost 2 bases, with 3 bases spanning the gap. CDR1 and CDR2 (germline): KGHSH, LQKENI. CDR3 size: 12 residues. Written as DNA, the CDR3 is TGTGCCAGCTCACCAGACAACACTGAAGCTTTCTTT. Translating it yields CASSPDNTEAFF.

This clone was recorded only once. The V call is TRBV19, the J call TRBJ1-1; no clear D. Trimming left V 3 bases short and J 0 bases short, with 8 bases between. The CDR3 covers 14 residues. CDR1 is LNHDA and CDR2 is SQIVND in the germline V gene (reference sequence). CDR3 residues: CASSMFRLNTEAFF. CDR3 in DNA: TGTGCCAGTAGTATGTTCAGATTGAACACTGAAGCTTTCTTT.

The chain employs TRBV4-3 and TRBJ2-7; D gene unclear. CDR1 is LGHNA, CDR2 YSLEER, per germline. The CDR3 runs to 15 residues. With 0 bases removed from V and 2 bases from J, the gap between germline ends came to 11 bases. CDR3 amino acids: CASSQDIVVPYEQYF. In DNA form, the CDR3 reads TGCGCCAGCAGCCAAGATATCGTAGTCCCCTACGAGCAGTACTTC.

The chain couples TRBV7-2 to TRBJ1-2, with a weak D call TRBD1 (6 bases). Trimming removed 1 base from V and 4 bases from J, with 13 bases in between. In germline, CDR1 is SGHTA, CDR2 FQGNSA. CDR3 length equals 15 residues. The CDR3 sequence is CASSLGIGGGYGYTF. The CDR3 DNA reads as TGTGCCAGCAGCTTAGGGATAGGGGGGGGCTATGGCTACACCTTC.

V and J are TRBV2 and TRBJ2-1, with TRBD1 identical over 9 bases. Germline V gene sequence: CDR1 SNHLY, CDR2 FYNNEI. V lost 6 bases to trimming and J lost 9 bases; unmatched junction nucleotides: 6. The CDR3 has 13 residues. CDR3 nucleotide sequence: TGTGCCAGCAGCAGGGACAGGGTGACTGAGCAGTTCTTC. Its translation is CASSRDRVTEQFF.

This chain links TRBV18 with TRBJ1-4; 11 nucleotides match TRBD1. The junction had 4 bases not matched to a gene; V was cut back by 3 bases and J by 7 bases. The CDR3 is 15 residues long. Germline V gives CDR1 KGHSH, CDR2 LQKENI. CDR3 in amino acids: CASSPPGQGGEKLFF. For the CDR3, the DNA is TGTGCCAGCTCACCTCCGGGACAGGGGGGTGAAAAACTGTTTTTT.

The sample holds a few counts of this clone. This sequence joins TRBV11-2 and TRBJ2-1, with 10 bases that match TRBD1. The ends lost 8 bases at V and 7 bases at J; junction bases unmatched: 11. The CDR3 is made up of 15 amino acids. In germline, CDR1 is SGHAT, CDR2 FQNNGV. The CDR3 region is CASLRRDRGGNEQFF. CDR3 DNA: TGTGCCAGCCTAAGAAGGGACAGGGGAGGTAATGAGCAGTTCTTC.

The chain has TRBV18 and TRBJ1-1; tentative D call: TRBD1 (6 bases). This CDR3 has 15 amino acids. Germline lookup yields CDR1 KGHSH and CDR2 LQKENI. V was trimmed by 5 bases and J by 1 base, leaving 14 bases between them. The CDR3 DNA reads as TGTGCCAGCTCATCGACTCTACAGGGGAACACTGAAGCTTTCTTT. It encodes CASSSTLQGNTEAFF.

This chain uses TRBV12-3 or TRBV12-4 with TRBJ1-1, with D unclear. The CDR3 length is 12 residues. V lost 5 bases to trimming and J lost 5 bases, with 9 bases between them. The CDR3: CASSLGMTEAFF. The CDR3 region has the DNA TGTGCCAGCAGTCTAGGTATGACTGAAGCTTTCTTT.

The V and J genes are TRBV6-5 and TRBJ1-5, with D hard to call. The CDR3 covers 12 residues. The ends were cut back, 6 bases at V and 8 bases at J, with 11 bases in the middle. Germline values: CDR1 MNHEY, CDR2 SVGAGI. The CDR3 protein is CASRGQNEPQHF. CDR3 in DNA: TGTGCCAGCAGGGGCCAAAACGAGCCCCAGCATTTT.

In DNA form, the CDR3 reads TGCAGCGTTGAGGTATCGGGGAATCAGCCCCAGCATTTT. Encoded protein: CSVEVSGNQPQHF. The chain couples TRBV29-1 to TRBJ1-5; D gene unclear. CDR1 and CDR2 (germline): SQVTM, ANQGSEA. Trimming shortened V by 3 bases and J by 4 bases, and 10 bases separated the two germline ends. The CDR3 has 13 residues. The full variable domain, its missing parts supplied by reference TRBV29-1 and TRBJ1-5, is SAVISQKPSRDICQRGTSLTIQCQVDSQVTMMFWYRQQPGQSLTLIATANQGSEATYESGFVIDKFPISRPNLTFSTLTVSNMSPEDSSIYLCSVEVSGNQPQHFGDGTRLSIL.

The rearrangement joins TRBV18 to TRBJ2-3; tentative D call: TRBD2 (5 bases). The CDR3 length is 15 residues. The germline V gene encodes CDR1 KGHSH and CDR2 LQKENI. The V and J ends lost 1 base and 3 bases respectively, with 11 bases between them. The CDR3 spells CASSPQEGSTDTQYF. CDR3 bases: TGTGCCAGCTCACCACAAGAGGGTTCGACAGATACGCAGTATTTT.

The chain combines TRBV4-3 with TRBJ2-1; the match to TRBD1 covers 7 bases. After removal of 4 bases from V and 10 bases from J, the junction contained 10 bases not matched to a gene. The CDR3 totals 14 residues. The germline CDR1 and CDR2 sequences are LGHNA and YSLEER. In DNA, the CDR3 is TGCGCCAGCAGCCCGTCCAGGGGGAGATACGAGCAGTTCTTC. Translating gives CASSPSRGRYEQFF.

V and J are TRBV11-2 and TRBJ2-1; no clear D gene. CDR3 length: 15 amino acids. Germline loops: CDR1 SGHAT, CDR2 FQNNGV. V shed 0 bases and J shed 9 bases, with 15 bases lying between them. CDR3 sequence (DNA): TGTGCCAGCAGCTTAGATAGCATCCTCCTCGCTGAGCAGTTCTTC. Translated: CASSLDSILLAEQFF.

The rearrangement links TRBV4-3 to TRBJ1-4; D is unresolved. The CDR3 consists of 13 residues. The V end was cut by 5 bases, the J end by 10 bases, with 14 bases between. Per the germline V gene, CDR1 is LGHNA and CDR2 is YSLEER. Here the CDR3 DNA reads TGCGCCAGCAGCGTAACAAGGAAGGTAAAACTGTTTTTT. Residues: CASSVTRKVKLFF.

The V and J genes are TRBV7-2 and TRBJ2-1, with D hard to call. The CDR3 is 13 residues long. Between the trimmed V and J ends, which lost 6 bases and 1 base, there was a span of 7 bases. Germline V gene data show CDR1 as SGHTA and CDR2 as FQGNSA. CDR3 sequence (DNA): TGTGCCAGCAGGCCTGGGTCCTACAATGAGCAGTTCTTC. Protein product: CASRPGSYNEQFF.

The V gene is TRBV27, the J gene TRBJ2-2, with D maybe TRBD2 (5 bases). This CDR3 is 23 amino acids long. V dropped 0 bases and J dropped 3 bases, with 32 bases sitting between them. The germline V gene encodes CDR1 MNHEY and CDR2 SMNVEV (reference sequence). The CDR3 sequence: CASSLSSPGVNSPGMGYTGELFF. The CDR3 DNA is TGTGCCAGCAGTTTATCGTCCCCCGGGGTTAACTCCCCGGGGATGGGGTACACCGGGGAGCTGTTTTTT.

The chain is built from TRBV19 and TRBJ2-3; TRBD2 matches 9 bases. This CDR3 contains 13 residues. Unmatched junction bases numbered 1, after V lost 5 bases and J lost 4 bases. Germline V gives CDR1 LNHDA, CDR2 SQIVND (reference sequence). CDR3 DNA: TGTGCCAGTAGTCGCGGGGGGGCAGATACGCAGTATTTT. This codes for CASSRGGADTQYF.

The rearrangement joins TRBV10-3 to TRBJ2-5; 7 bases match TRBD1. Germline lookup yields CDR1 ENHRY and CDR2 SYGVKD. Trimming removed 5 bases from V and 2 bases from J; junction bases left unmatched: 2. This CDR3 comprises 13 residues. The CDR3 spells CAISRQGQETQYF. CDR3 nucleotides: TGTGCCATCAGTCGACAGGGACAAGAGACCCAGTACTTC.

The chain uses TRBV7-2 and TRBJ1-2; tentative D call: TRBD1 (6 bases). Trimming shortened V by 4 bases and J by 8 bases, and 11 bases separated the two germline ends. Germline loops: CDR1 SGHTA, CDR2 FQGNSA. This CDR3 is 12 amino acids long. The CDR3 DNA follows: TGTGCCAGCAGCTCCCAGGGGAGCGGCTACACCTTC. As protein: CASSSQGSGYTF.

The chain joins TRBV6-1 to TRBJ1-2; D is possibly TRBD1 (5 bases). Germline assignment: CDR1 MNHNS and CDR2 SASEGT. The CDR3 runs 14 residues. V lost 3 bases and J 3 bases, leaving 11 bases between the germline ends. CDR3: CASSDGAAYYGYTF. The CDR3 bases are TGTGCCAGCAGTGATGGGGCAGCATACTATGGCTACACCTTC.

The chain joins TRBV9 to TRBJ2-6, with D perhaps being TRBD1 or TRBD2 (6 bases each). Trimming took 0 bases from V and 2 from J, leaving 15 bases between them. Germline V gene sequence: CDR1 SGDLS, CDR2 YYNGEE. The CDR3 contains 18 residues. The CDR3 here is CASSVDGGLGAGANVLTF. Written as DNA, the CDR3 is TGTGCCAGCAGCGTAGATGGGGGGCTTGGGGCTGGGGCCAACGTCCTGACTTTC.

V gene TRBV19 combines with J gene TRBJ2-7; 12 nucleotides match TRBD2. The CDR3 runs to 17 residues. Looked up from germline, CDR1 is LNHDA and CDR2 is SQIVND (reference sequence). J was trimmed by 2 bases and V by 3 bases; bases with no gene match: 8. CDR3 region: CASSIIPRLAGAYEQYF. CDR3 bases: TGTGCCAGTAGTATCATTCCTCGACTAGCGGGAGCCTACGAGCAGTACTTC.